Listed below are T cell receptor beta chains from one sample, sequenced in a study of siplizumab effects on memory and regulatory T cells. Assay: immunoSEQ multiplex PCR; the TCRdb copy retains only in-frame clones and omits some. Of around 110,000 clones listed, less than 95% are singletons. Sample: non-Treg CD4+ T cells sorted from blood. The receptors here all came from a human donor in good health. Each CDR3 is given with its conserved first and last residue. D genes are given only for firm matches. Part of the rows lack a size; the others show once, few, many or a class for expanded clones.

>-|TRBJ2-1|-|TRBV6-5
TGTGCCAGCAGCCGGACAACTTGGGATGAGCAGTTCTTC
CASSRTTWDEQFF
>-|TRBJ1-6|-|TRBV5-4
TGTGCCAGCAGCCTGGGTAGACCGGGACAAGGTAATTCACCCCTCCACTTT
CASSLGRPGQGNSPLHF
>-|TRBJ2-1|-|TRBV6-5
TGTGCCAGTTTTAGGACCCCAGGGAGAAATGAGCAGTTCTTC
CASFRTPGRNEQFF
>-|TRBJ1-6|-|TRBV5-6
TGTGCCAGCAGCTTGGTTGTTCAGGGGACGATGATTTCACCCCTCCACTTT
CASSLVVQGTMISPLHF
>-|TRBJ2-3|-|TRBV5-8
TGTGCCAGCAGTTACGACTGGGGTAGCACAGATACGCAGTATTTT
CASSYDWGSTDTQYF
>-|TRBJ1-2|-|TRBV6-5
TGTGCCAGCACCCCAAATGGGGCTAACTATGGCTACACCTTC
CASTPNGANYGYTF
>TRBD2|TRBJ2-3|once|TRBV4-2
TGTGCCAGCAGCCAAGAAGGAGCGGGGGGGCCAGATACGCAGTATTTT
CASSQEGAGGPDTQYF
>TRBD1|TRBJ1-5|-|TRBV19
TGTGCCAGTAGTATCGCGGGACAGGGAAATCAGCCCCAGCATTTT
CASSIAGQGNQPQHF
>TRBD2|TRBJ2-3|-|TRBV7-9
TGTGCCAGCAGCTTAGGGGGAGGGCTCGTAGATACGCAGTATTTT
CASSLGGGLVDTQYF
>-|TRBJ2-7|-|TRBV27
TGTGCCAGCAGTTTATACAGCGTGGGCTACGAGCAGTACTTC
CASSLYSVGYEQYF
>-|TRBJ1-5|-|TRBV19
TGTGCCAGTAGCGATGGCGGGCTCGGTCAGCCCCAGCATTTT
CASSDGGLGQPQHF
>-|TRBJ2-3|-|TRBV7-9
TGTGCCAGCAGCTTTGCAGCGTCTAGCACAGATACGCAGTATTTT
CASSFAASSTDTQYF
>-|TRBJ1-1|-|TRBV6-5
TGTGCCAGCATCTCGCCGGGCAACACTGAAGCTTTCTTT
CASISPGNTEAFF
>-|TRBJ1-1|-|TRBV7-9
TGTGCCAGCAGCCAACTCAGGGGTCTGTTAGTACTCACTGAAGCTTTCTTT
CASSQLRGLLVLTEAFF
>TRBD2|TRBJ2-7|once|TRBV4-2
TGTGCCAGCAGCCAAGGCCCCGTCGGAGCGGGGGGTGCTTACGAGCAGTACTTC
CASSQGPVGAGGAYEQYF
>TRBD1|TRBJ1-1|-|TRBV28
TGTGCCAGCACCGGGACAGCTTTGAACACTGAAGCTTTCTTT
CASTGTALNTEAFF
>-|TRBJ1-2|once|TRBV5-1
TGCGCCAGCAGCTTGGGCCGGCAGTACGATGGCTACACCTTC
CASSLGRQYDGYTF
>-|TRBJ2-3|once|TRBV18
TGTGCCAGCTCACCATTGAGCGGCCAAGTATCCACAGATACGCAGTATTTT
CASSPLSGQVSTDTQYF
>-|TRBJ1-3|once|TRBV19
TGTGCCAGTAAGTTTGACGACTCTGGAAACACCATATATTTT
CASKFDDSGNTIYF
>-|TRBJ1-2|few|TRBV1
TGCACCAGCAGCCCCCTAGGGGAGGGGGACGGAAACTACACCTTC
CTSSPLGEGDGNYTF
>-|TRBJ2-7|-|TRBV25-1
TGTGCCAGCAGTGAGGGCAGGGCCACATACGAGCAGTACTTC
CASSEGRATYEQYF
>TRBD2|TRBJ2-6|once|TRBV19
TGTGCCAGTAGTCGGGAGGCTGGGGCCAACGTCCTGACTTTC
CASSREAGANVLTF
>-|TRBJ2-5|-|TRBV11-1
TGTGCCAGCAGCTTGGACCAGGCTAGCCCCTTTCGGGAGACCCAGTACTTC
CASSLDQASPFRETQYF
>-|TRBJ1-1|-|TRBV20-1
TGCAGTGCCCTCACAAGGGGCGCTTTCTTT
CSALTRGAFF
>-|TRBJ1-2|-|TRBV6-5
TGTGCCAGCACCCGGCGGGAAATGGAGGGCTACACCTTC
CASTRREMEGYTF
>-|TRBJ2-2|once|TRBV2
TGTGCCAGCAGATCCGGGACGGCGAACACCGGGGAGCTGTTTTTT
CASRSGTANTGELFF
>TRBD1|TRBJ1-2|-|TRBV6-5
TGTGCCAGCAGTTCTTTCAGGGGGGCAGGAAACTATGGCTACACCTTC
CASSSFRGAGNYGYTF
>-|TRBJ1-5|-|TRBV28
TGTGCCAGCAGTTTGATAGGGGGTAGAAGCAATCAGCCCCAGCATTTT
CASSLIGGRSNQPQHF
>-|TRBJ2-1|-|TRBV5-6
TGTGCCAGCAGCAGAGACTTTTACAATGAGCAGTTCTTC
CASSRDFYNEQFF
>TRBD1|TRBJ1-1|-|TRBV19
TGTGCCAGTTGGGACAGGGGAAAATTGGGGACTGAAGCTTTCTTT
CASWDRGKLGTEAFF
>TRBD2|TRBJ2-3|-|TRBV9
TGTGCCAGCAGCGTAGATTTCGGGACTAATACGCAGTATTTT
CASSVDFGTNTQYF
>-|TRBJ1-3|-|TRBV19
TGTGCCAGTAGTATTGCGGGTCACTCTGGAAACACCATATATTTT
CASSIAGHSGNTIYF
>TRBD1|TRBJ1-2|-|TRBV29-1
TGCAGCGTTGAAGGCGCAAGACAGGGGACAAACTATGGCTACACCTTC
CSVEGARQGTNYGYTF
>TRBD1|TRBJ1-5|-|TRBV5-1
TGCGCCAGCAGCCCCGGGACAGGGGGAGGAAGGCAGCCCCAGCATTTT
CASSPGTGGGRQPQHF
>-|TRBJ1-1|-|TRBV18
TGTGCCAGCTCACCCATCTCGACAGGTTCGAACACTGAAGCTTTCTTT
CASSPISTGSNTEAFF
>TRBD1|TRBJ1-5|-|TRBV7-2
TGTGCCAGCAGCTCCGAGACAGGGCCCAATCAGCCCCAGCATTTT
CASSSETGPNQPQHF
>-|TRBJ1-1|-|TRBV19
TGTGCCAGTAGTACGGGACACGCGAACACTGAAGCTTTCTTT
CASSTGHANTEAFF
>TRBD1|TRBJ1-5|-|TRBV9
TGTGCCAGCAGCGTCGGACAGGGACTTCAGCCCCAGCATTTT
CASSVGQGLQPQHF
>TRBD1|TRBJ1-2|-|TRBV5-1
TGCGCCAGCAGCTCCCCTGGACAGGCCGGTAATTGCTTC
CASSSPGQAGNCF
>-|TRBJ2-3|-|TRBV27
TGTGCCAGCAGTTTAGAGGGAAGGGGCACAGATACGCAGTATTTT
CASSLEGRGTDTQYF
>-|TRBJ1-2|-|TRBV5-5
TGTGCCAGCAGCTTACTCCACCCAAACTATGGCTACACCTTC
CASSLLHPNYGYTF
>TRBD2|TRBJ2-5|-|TRBV29-1
TGCACCGGTGTCCCTAGCGGGGGGATGACCCAGTACTTC
CTGVPSGGMTQYF